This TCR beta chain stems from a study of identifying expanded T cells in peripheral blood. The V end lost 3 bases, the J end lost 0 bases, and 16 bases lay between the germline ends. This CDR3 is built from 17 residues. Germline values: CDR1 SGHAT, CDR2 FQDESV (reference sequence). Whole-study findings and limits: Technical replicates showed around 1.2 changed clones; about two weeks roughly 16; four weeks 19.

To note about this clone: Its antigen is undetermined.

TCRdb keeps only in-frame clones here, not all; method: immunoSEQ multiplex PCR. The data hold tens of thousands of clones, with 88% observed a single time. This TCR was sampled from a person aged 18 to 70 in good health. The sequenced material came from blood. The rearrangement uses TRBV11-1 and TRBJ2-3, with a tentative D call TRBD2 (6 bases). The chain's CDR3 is CASSFRRDPFSTDTQYF. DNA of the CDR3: TGTGCCAGCAGCTTTCGGCGGGACCCCTTTAGCACAGATACGCAGTATTTT.